The source of this TCR beta chain is a study of early T cells in non-severe SARS-CoV-2 infection. Across the study: Sequenced bulk RNA came from whole blood that was unsorted, and chains were unpaired.

Germline CDR1 is KGHSH and CDR2 is LQKENI. J was trimmed by 6 bases and V by 3 bases; bases with no gene match: 10. This CDR3 is 16 amino acids long. The protocol attached unique molecular identifiers to individual cDNA molecules. TCRdb re-analysed the 5' RACE reads in MiXCR, keeping a single row per CDR3 protein. The sample lists 45,000 to 55,000 distinct CDR3 sequences, approximately 6.7% seen once, with roughly 4% in the top ten. Study findings and constraints: Private and CD4 specificities were missed by VDJdb matching, which favored anti-spike CD8 responses.

Remarks on this clonotype: Its antigen is currently unknown.

This receptor was taken from an adult who was a healthcare worker with PCR-confirmed SARS-CoV-2 infection or an uninfected control (not recorded which). Sequenced input: whole blood. V is TRBV18 and J is TRBJ2-1; 8 bases are shared with TRBD2. The CDR3 loop reads CASSPISGGRGNEQFF. CDR3 bases: TGTGCCAGCTCACCGATAAGCGGGGGCCGAGGCAATGAGCAGTTCTTC.